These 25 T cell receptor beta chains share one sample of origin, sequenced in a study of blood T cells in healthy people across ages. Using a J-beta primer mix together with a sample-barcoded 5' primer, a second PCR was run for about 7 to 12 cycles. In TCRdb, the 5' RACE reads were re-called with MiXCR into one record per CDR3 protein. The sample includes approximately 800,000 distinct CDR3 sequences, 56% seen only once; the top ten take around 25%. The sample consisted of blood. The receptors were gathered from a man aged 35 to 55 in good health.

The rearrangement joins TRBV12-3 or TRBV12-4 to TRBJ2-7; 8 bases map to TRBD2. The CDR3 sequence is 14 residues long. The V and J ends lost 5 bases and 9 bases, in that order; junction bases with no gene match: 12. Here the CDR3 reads CASSVSAGGLRQYF. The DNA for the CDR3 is TGTGCCAGCAGTGTTTCGGCGGGAGGCCTTCGGCAGTACTTC.

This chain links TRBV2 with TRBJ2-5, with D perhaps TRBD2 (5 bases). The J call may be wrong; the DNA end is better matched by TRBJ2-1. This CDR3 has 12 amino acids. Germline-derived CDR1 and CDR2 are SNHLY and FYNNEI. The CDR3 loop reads CASSELGETQFF. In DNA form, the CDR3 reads TGTGCCAGCAGTGAACTTGGGGAGACCCAGTTCTTC.

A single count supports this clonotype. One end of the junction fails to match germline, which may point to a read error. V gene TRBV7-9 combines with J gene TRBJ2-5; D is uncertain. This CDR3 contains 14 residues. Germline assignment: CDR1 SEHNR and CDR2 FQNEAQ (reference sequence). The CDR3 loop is CASLPAEIQATQYF. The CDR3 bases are TGTGCCAGCTTACCAGCCGAGATACAAGCGACCCAGTACTTC.

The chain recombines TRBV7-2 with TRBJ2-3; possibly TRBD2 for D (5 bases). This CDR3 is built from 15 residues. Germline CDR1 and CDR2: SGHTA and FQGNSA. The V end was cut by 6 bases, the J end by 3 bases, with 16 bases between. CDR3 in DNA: TGTGCCAGCAGGATGAGTAGTCTAGCTACAGATACGCAGTATTTT. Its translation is CASRMSSLATDTQYF.

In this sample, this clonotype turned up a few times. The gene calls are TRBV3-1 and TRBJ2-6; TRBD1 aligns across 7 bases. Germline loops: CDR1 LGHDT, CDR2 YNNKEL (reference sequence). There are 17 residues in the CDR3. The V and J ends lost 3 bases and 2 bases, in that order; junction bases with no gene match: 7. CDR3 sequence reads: CASSQTGTTPGANVLTF. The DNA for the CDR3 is TGTGCCAGCAGCCAGACAGGGACCACGCCTGGGGCCAACGTCCTGACTTTC.

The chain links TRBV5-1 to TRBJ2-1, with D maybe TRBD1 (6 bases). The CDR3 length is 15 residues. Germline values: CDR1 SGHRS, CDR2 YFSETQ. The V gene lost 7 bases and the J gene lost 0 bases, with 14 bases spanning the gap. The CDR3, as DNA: TGCGCCAGCGGCCCAGGGGACGGCTCCTACAATGAGCAGTTCTTC. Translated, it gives CASGPGDGSYNEQFF.

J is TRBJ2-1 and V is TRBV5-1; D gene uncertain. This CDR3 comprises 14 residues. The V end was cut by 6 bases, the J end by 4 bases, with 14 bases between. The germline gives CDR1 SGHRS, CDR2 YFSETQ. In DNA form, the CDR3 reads TGCGCCAGCACCGCAGGACCCTCATACAATGAGCAGTTCTTC. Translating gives CASTAGPSYNEQFF.

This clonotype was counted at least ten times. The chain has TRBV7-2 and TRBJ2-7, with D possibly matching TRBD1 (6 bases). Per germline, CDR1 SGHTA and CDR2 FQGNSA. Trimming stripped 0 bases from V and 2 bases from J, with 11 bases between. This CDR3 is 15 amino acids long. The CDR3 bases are TGTGCCAGCAGCTTAGCGCCAGGGGTCCCCTACGAGCAGTACTTC. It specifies CASSLAPGVPYEQYF.

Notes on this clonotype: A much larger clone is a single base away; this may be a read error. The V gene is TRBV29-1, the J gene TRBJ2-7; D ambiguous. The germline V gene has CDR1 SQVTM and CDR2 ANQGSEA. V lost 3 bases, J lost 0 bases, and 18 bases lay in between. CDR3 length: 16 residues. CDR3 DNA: TGCAGCGTTGAGCGCCGGTTAGAGAGTCTCTCCTACGAGCAGTACTTC. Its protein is CSVERRLESLSYEQYF.

The CDR3 reads CASSVGGTSGANEQFF. In DNA, the CDR3 is TGTGCCAGCAGCGTAGGGGGGACTAGCGGAGCCAATGAGCAGTTCTTC. The chain is built from TRBV9 and TRBJ2-1; 11 bases match TRBD2. Losses at the gene ends were 0 bases for V and 6 bases for J; bases not matched to a gene: 5. The CDR3 contains 16 residues. CDR1 and CDR2 (germline): SGDLS, YYNGEE.

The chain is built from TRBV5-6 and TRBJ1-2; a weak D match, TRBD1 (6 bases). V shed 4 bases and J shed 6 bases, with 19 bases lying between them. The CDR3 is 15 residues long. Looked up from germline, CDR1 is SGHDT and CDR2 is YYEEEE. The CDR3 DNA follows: TGTGCCAGCAGCCGTGGGACAAGGAGTATCGATGGCTACACCTTC. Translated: CASSRGTRSIDGYTF.

In DNA, the CDR3 is TGCGCCAGCAGCTTAGCAGACGGACCCTACGAGCAGTACTTC. This sequence encodes CASSLADGPYEQYF. The rearrangement links TRBV5-1 to TRBJ2-4; D not certain. The J call could be wrong; TRBJ2-7 is a better fit for the DNA end. CDR3 length equals 14 residues. Germline-derived CDR1 and CDR2 are SGHRS and YFSETQ.

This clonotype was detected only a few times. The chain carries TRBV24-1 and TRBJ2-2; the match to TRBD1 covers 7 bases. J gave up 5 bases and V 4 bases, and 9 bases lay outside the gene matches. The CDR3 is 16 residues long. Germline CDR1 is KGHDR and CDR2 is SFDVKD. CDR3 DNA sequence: TGTGCCACCAGTGACCCAACAGGGGTTAGGACCGGGGAGCTGTTTTTT. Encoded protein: CATSDPTGVRTGELFF.

CDR3 amino acids: CASSSGQVWVPYEQYF. In DNA, the CDR3 is TGTGCCAGCAGCTCCGGCCAGGTGTGGGTGCCCTACGAGCAGTACTTC. The chain recombines TRBV11-3 with TRBJ2-7; no firm D call. Germline lookup yields CDR1 SGHNT and CDR2 YENEEA. The CDR3 is made up of 16 amino acids. V gave up 4 bases and J gave up 2 bases, with 18 bases separating them.

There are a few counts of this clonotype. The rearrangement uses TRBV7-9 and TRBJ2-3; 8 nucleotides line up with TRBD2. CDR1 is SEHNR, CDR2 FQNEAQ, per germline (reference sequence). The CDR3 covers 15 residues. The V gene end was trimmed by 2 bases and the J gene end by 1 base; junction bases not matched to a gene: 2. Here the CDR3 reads CASSLQAGGTDTQYF. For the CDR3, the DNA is TGTGCCAGCAGCTTACAAGCGGGAGGCACAGATACGCAGTATTTT.

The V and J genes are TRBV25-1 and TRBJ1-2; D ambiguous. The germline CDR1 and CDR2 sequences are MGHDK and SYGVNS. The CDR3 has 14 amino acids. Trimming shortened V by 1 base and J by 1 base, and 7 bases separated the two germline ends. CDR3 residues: CASSELSVNYGYTF. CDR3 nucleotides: TGTGCCAGCAGTGAATTGTCGGTTAACTATGGCTACACCTTC.

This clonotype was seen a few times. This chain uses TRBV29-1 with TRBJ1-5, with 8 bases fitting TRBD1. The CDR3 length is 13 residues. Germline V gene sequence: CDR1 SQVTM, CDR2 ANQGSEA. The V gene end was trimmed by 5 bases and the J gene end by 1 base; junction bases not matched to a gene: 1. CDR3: CSVWTGSNQPQHF. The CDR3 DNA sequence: TGCAGCGTTTGGACAGGGAGCAATCAGCCCCAGCATTTT. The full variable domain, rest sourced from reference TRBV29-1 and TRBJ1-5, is SAVISQKPSRDICQRGTSLTIQCQVDSQVTMMFWYRQQPGQSLTLIATANQGSEATYESGFVIDKFPISRPNLTFSTLTVSNMSPEDSSIYLCSVWTGSNQPQHFGDGTRLSIL.

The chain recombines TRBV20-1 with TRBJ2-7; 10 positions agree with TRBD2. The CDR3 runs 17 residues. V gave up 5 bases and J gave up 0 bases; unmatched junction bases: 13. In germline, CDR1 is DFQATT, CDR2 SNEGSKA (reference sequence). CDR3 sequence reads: CSAQTPSGSMSSYEQYF. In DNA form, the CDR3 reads TGCAGTGCTCAAACCCCTAGCGGGAGTATGAGCTCCTACGAGCAGTACTTC.

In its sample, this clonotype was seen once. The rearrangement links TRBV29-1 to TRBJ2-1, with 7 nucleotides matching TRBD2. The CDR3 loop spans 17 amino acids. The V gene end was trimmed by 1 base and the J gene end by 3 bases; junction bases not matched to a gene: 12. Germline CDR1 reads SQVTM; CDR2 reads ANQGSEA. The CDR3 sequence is CSVEGLYRGTIYNEQFF. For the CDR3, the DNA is TGCAGCGTTGAAGGCTTGTATCGCGGGACTATCTACAATGAGCAGTTCTTC.

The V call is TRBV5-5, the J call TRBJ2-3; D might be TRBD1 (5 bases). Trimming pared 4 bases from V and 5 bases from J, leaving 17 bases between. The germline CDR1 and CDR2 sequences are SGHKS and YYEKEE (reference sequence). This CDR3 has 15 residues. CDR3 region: CASSRYQGTLDTQYF. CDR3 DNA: TGTGCCAGCAGCCGGTATCAGGGAACACTAGATACGCAGTATTTT.

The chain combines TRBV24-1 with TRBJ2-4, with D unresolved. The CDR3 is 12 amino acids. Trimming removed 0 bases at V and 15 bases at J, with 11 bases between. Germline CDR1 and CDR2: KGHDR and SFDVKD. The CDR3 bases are TGTGCCACCAGTGATTTGCAATTGGTCTGGTACTTC. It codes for CATSDLQLVWYF.

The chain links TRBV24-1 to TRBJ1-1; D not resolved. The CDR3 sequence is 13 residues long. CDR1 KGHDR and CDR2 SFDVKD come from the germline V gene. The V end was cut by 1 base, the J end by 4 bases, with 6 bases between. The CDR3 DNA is TGTGCCACCAGTGATTTTGACACCACTGAAGCTTTCTTT. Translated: CATSDFDTTEAFF.

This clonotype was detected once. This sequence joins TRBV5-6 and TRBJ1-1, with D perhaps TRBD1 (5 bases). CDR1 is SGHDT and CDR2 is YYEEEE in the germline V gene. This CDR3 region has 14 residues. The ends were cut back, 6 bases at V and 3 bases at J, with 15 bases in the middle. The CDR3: CASTLGGLHTEAFF. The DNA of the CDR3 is TGTGCCAGCACCCTGGGGGGGTTGCACACTGAAGCTTTCTTT.

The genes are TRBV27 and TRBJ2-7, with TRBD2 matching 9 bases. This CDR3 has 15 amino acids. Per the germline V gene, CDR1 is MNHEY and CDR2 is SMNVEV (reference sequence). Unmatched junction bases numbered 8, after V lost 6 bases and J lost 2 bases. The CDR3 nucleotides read TGTGCCAGCAGACCTCTAGCGGGGTCGCCCTACGAGCAGTACTTC. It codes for CASRPLAGSPYEQYF.

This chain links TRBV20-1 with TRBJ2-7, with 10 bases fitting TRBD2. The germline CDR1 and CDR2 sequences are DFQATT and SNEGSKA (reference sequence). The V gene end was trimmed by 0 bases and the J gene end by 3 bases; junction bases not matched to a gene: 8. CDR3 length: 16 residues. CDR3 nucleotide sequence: TGCAGTGCTAGAGATATCCTAGCGGGAGAAGGCTACGAGCAGTACTTC. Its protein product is CSARDILAGEGYEQYF.